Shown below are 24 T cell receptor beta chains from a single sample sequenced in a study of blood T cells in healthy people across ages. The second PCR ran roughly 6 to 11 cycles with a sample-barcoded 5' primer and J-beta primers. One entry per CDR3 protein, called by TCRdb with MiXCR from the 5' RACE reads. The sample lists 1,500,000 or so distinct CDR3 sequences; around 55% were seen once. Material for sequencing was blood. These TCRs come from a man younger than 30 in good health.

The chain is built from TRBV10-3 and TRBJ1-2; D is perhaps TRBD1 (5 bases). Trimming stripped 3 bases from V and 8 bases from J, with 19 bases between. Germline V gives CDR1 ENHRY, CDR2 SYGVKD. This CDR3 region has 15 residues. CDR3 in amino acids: CAISEAVGGSEGYTF. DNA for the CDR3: TGTGCCATCAGTGAAGCTGTGGGGGGTTCCGAGGGCTACACCTTC.

The CDR3 is CASSQVDRGVEKLFF. In DNA, the CDR3 is TGCGCCAGCAGCCAGGTTGACAGGGGGGTTGAAAAACTGTTTTTT. The chain recombines TRBV4-1 with TRBJ1-4; 9 bases are a match to TRBD1. CDR1 MGHRA and CDR2 YSYEKL come from the germline V gene. V lost 3 bases, J lost 7 bases, and 6 bases stayed unmatched. This CDR3 is built from 15 residues.

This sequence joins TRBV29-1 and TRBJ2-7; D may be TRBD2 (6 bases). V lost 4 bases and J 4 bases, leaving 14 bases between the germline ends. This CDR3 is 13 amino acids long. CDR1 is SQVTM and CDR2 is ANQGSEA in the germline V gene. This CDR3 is CSVAAGNWYEQYF. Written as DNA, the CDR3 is TGCAGCGTTGCTGCGGGGAACTGGTACGAGCAGTACTTC.

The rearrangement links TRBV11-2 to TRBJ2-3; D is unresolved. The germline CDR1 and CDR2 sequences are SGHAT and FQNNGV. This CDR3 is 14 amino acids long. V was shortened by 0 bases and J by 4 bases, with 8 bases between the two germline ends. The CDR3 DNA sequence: TGTGCCAGCAGCTTAGATCAATTAGCAGATACGCAGTATTTT. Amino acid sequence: CASSLDQLADTQYF. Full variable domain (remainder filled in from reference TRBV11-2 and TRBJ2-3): EAGVAQSPRYKIIEKRQSVAFWCNPISGHATLYWYQQILGQGPKLLIQFQNNGVVDDSQLPKDRFSAERLKGVDSTLKIQPAKLEDSAVYLCASSLDQLADTQYFGPGTRLTVL.

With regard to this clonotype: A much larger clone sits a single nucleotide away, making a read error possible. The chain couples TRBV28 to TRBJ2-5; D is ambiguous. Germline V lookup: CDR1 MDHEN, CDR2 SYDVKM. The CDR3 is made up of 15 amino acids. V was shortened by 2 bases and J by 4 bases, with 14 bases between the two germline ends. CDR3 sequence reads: CASSLQAYVGETQYF. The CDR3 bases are TGTGCCAGCAGTTTACAAGCGTATGTTGGAGAGACCCAGTACTTC.

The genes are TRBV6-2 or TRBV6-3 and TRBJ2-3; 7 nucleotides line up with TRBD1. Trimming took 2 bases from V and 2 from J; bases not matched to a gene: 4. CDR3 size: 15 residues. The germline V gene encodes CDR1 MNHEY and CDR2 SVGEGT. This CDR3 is CASSYAQGITDTQYF. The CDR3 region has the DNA TGTGCCAGCAGTTACGCACAGGGGATCACAGATACGCAGTATTTT.

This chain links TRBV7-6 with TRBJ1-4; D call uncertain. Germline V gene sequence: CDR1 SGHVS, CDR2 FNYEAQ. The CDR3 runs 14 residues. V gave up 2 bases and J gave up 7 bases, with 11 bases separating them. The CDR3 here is CASSLTPQVEKLFF. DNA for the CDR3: TGTGCCAGCAGCTTAACTCCCCAGGTTGAAAAACTGTTTTTT.

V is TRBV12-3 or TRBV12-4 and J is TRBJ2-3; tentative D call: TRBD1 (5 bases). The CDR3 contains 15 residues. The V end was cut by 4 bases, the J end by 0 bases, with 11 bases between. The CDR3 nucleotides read TGTGCCAGCAGTTCGACAGCGCCAAGCACAGATACGCAGTATTTT. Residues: CASSSTAPSTDTQYF.

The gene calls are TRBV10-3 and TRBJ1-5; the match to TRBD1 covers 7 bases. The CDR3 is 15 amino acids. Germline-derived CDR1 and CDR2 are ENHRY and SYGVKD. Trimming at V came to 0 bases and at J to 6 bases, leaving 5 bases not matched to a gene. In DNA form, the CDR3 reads TGTGCCATCAGTGAGTCAGGGGGCCTCGGTCAGCCCCAGCATTTT. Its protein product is CAISESGGLGQPQHF.

This CDR3 reads CASSLGRTDNEQYF. The CDR3 DNA follows: TGTGCCAGCAGCCTTGGACGGACCGACAATGAGCAGTACTTC. This sequence joins TRBV11-3 and TRBJ2-5; D not resolved. The germline V gene has CDR1 SGHNT and CDR2 YENEEA. The V end was cut by 5 bases, the J end by 11 bases, with 21 bases between. This CDR3 has 14 amino acids.

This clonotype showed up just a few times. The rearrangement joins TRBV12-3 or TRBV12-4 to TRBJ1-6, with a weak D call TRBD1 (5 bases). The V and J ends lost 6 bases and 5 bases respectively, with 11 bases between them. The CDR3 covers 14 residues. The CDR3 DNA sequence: TGTGCCAGCAGGCCGACAGTAGATAATTCACCCCTCCACTTT. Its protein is CASRPTVDNSPLHF.

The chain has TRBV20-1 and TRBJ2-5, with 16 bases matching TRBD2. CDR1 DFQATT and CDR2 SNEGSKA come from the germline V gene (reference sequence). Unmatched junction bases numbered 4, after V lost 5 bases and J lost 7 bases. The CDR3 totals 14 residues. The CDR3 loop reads CSAPGTSGGGTQYF. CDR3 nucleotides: TGCAGTGCTCCCGGGACTAGCGGGGGGGGGACCCAGTACTTC.

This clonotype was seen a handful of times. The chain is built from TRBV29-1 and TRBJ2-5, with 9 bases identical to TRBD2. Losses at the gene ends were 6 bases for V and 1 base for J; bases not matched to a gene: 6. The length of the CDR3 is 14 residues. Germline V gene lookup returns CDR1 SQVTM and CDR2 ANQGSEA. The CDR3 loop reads CSVVSGGSQETQYF. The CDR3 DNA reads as TGCAGCGTAGTTAGCGGGGGTTCCCAAGAGACCCAGTACTTC.

CDR3 nucleotides: TGTGCCAGCAGCTTACTGACAGGGAACAAAAACATTCAGTACTTC. Amino acids: CASSLLTGNKNIQYF. The chain carries TRBV12-3 or TRBV12-4 and TRBJ2-5, with 7 bases identical to TRBD1. The J call may be faulty, since TRBJ2-4 better matches the DNA end. This CDR3 spans 15 amino acids.

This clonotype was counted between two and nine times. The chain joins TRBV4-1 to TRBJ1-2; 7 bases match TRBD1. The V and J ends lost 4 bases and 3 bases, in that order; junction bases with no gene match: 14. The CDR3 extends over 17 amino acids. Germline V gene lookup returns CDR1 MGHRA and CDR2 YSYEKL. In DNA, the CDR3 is TGCGCCAGCAGCCCTCGACAGGGCGGAGAGGATCACTATGGCTACACCTTC. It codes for CASSPRQGGEDHYGYTF.

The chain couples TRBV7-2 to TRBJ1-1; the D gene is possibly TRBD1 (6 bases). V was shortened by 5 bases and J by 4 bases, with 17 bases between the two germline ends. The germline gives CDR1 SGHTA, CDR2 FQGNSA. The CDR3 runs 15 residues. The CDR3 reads CASSPRGQGSTEAFF. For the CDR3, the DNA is TGTGCCAGCAGCCCGAGAGGGCAGGGGAGCACTGAAGCTTTCTTT.

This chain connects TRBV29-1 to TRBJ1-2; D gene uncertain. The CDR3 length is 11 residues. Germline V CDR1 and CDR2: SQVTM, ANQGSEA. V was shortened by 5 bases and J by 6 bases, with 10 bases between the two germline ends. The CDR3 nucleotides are TGCAGCGTTTTAAGGGATCATGGCTACACCTTC. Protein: CSVLRDHGYTF.

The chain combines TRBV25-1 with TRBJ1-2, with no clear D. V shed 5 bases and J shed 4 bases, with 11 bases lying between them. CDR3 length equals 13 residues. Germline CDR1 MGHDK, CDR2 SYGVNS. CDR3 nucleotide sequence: TGTGCCAGCAGTACGACTACGCCCTATGGCTACACCTTC. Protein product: CASSTTTPYGYTF.

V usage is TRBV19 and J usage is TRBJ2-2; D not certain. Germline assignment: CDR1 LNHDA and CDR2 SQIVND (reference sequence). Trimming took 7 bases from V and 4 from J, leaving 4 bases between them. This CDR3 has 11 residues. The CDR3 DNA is TGTGCCAGTACCGCCACCGGGGAGCTGTTTTTT. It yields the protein CASTATGELFF.

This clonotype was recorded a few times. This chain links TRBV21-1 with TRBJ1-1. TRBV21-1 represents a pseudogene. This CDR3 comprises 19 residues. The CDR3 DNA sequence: TGTGCCAGCAGCAAACCCCTCCCTCCAACGGTCAGGGCGAACACTGAAGCTTTCTTT. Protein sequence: CASSKPLPPTVRANTEAFF.

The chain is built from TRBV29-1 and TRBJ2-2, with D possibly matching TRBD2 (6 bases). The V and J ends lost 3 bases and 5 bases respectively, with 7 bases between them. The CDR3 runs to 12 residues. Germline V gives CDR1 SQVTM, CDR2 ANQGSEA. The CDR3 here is CSVEEGTGELFF. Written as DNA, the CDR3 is TGCAGCGTTGAGGAGGGAACCGGGGAGCTGTTTTTT.

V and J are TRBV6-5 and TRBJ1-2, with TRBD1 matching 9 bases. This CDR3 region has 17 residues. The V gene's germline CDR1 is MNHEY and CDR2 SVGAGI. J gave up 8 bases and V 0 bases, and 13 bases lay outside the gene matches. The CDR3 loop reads CASSYSTSGQGVEGYTF. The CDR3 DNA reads TGTGCCAGCAGTTACTCCACCTCGGGACAGGGTGTCGAGGGCTACACCTTC.

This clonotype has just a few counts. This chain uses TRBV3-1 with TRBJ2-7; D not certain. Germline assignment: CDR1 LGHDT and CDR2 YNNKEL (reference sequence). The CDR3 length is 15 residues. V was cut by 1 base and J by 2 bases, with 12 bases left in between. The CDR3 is CASSQGLTLTYEQYF. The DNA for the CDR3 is TGTGCCAGCAGCCAAGGACTTACTTTAACCTACGAGCAGTACTTC.

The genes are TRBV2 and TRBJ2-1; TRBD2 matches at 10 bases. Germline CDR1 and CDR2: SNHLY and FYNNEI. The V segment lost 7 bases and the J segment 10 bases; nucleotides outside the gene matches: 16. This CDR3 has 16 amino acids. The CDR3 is CASTDSPPLAGVEQFF. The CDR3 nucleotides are TGTGCCAGCACTGACTCTCCACCTCTAGCGGGAGTCGAGCAGTTCTTC.